The 11 T cell receptor beta chains presented below share a single source sample, sequenced in a study of cytotoxic CD8 clonotypes in ibrutinib-treated CLL. Some clones are missing from TCRdb's copy, which holds only in-frame ones; the method was immunoSEQ multiplex PCR. Here the sample spans about 330,000 clones, about 64% being singletons. The sequencing used PBMCs, collected after 36 months of ibrutinib treatment. The receptor source for this set is a human donor with chronic lymphocytic leukemia.

V and J are TRBV4-3 and TRBJ2-7, with D perhaps TRBD1 (5 bases). V gave up 3 bases and J gave up 7 bases, with 16 bases separating them. Germline loops: CDR1 LGHNA, CDR2 YSLEER. The CDR3 covers 14 residues. CDR3 nucleotide sequence: TGCGCCAGCAGCCAGGCCCCTCGGCAGGGAGAGCAGTACTTC. Protein product: CASSQAPRQGEQYF.

V and J are TRBV6-4 and TRBJ2-1; the match to TRBD2 covers 10 bases. Germline V gene lookup returns CDR1 MRHNA and CDR2 SNTAGT. J gave up 10 bases and V 6 bases, and 9 bases lay outside the gene matches. The CDR3 consists of 14 residues. CDR3 protein: CASSPSGSSEEQFF. For the CDR3, the DNA is TGTGCCAGCAGCCCTAGCGGGAGTTCAGAGGAGCAGTTCTTC.

V is TRBV5-1 and J is TRBJ1-5; possible D gene TRBD1, 6 bases. This CDR3 region has 14 residues. Germline CDR1 reads SGHRS; CDR2 reads YFSETQ. V lost 4 bases and J lost 8, with 16 bases in between. The CDR3 loop is CASSRWGPGEPQHF. The CDR3 DNA is TGCGCCAGCAGCCGGTGGGGGCCTGGGGAGCCCCAGCATTTT.

The V gene is TRBV18, the J gene TRBJ1-6, with a tentative D call TRBD1 (6 bases). V lost 5 bases, J lost 6 bases, and 17 bases lay in between. Germline lookup yields CDR1 KGHSH and CDR2 LQKENI. This CDR3 contains 16 residues. The CDR3: CASSSSLDRINSPLHF. CDR3 DNA sequence: TGTGCCAGCTCAAGTTCGCTGGACAGAATTAATTCACCCCTCCACTTT.

The V call is TRBV20-1, the J call TRBJ2-7; maybe TRBD2 (6 bases). Germline loops: CDR1 DFQATT, CDR2 SNEGSKA (reference sequence). V lost 7 bases, J lost 5 bases, and 12 bases lay in between. This CDR3 contains 11 residues. The CDR3 coding sequence is TGCAGTGTGGGGGAGGCCCACGAGCAGTACTTC. This sequence encodes CSVGEAHEQYF.

The chain carries TRBV5-1 and TRBJ1-6; the D gene is possibly TRBD1 (6 bases). This CDR3 contains 16 residues. The germline gives CDR1 SGHRS, CDR2 YFSETQ. Trimming cost V 1 base and J 4 bases, with 12 bases left between them. CDR3 DNA: TGCGCCAGCAGCTTGCGGGCAGGGGTATATAATTCACCCCTCCACTTT. This encodes CASSLRAGVYNSPLHF.

The chain recombines TRBV5-1 with TRBJ2-7, with D perhaps matching TRBD2 (6 bases). Per germline, CDR1 SGHRS and CDR2 YFSETQ. This CDR3 is built from 16 residues. V shed 0 bases and J shed 0 bases, with 13 bases lying between them. Written as DNA, the CDR3 is TGCGCCAGCAGCTTGGTCACGTCTAGCGACTCCTACGAGCAGTACTTC. As protein: CASSLVTSSDSYEQYF. The variable domain in full, with the rest retrieved from reference TRBV5-1 and TRBJ2-7, is KAGVTQTPRYLIKTRGQQVTLSCSPISGHRSVSWYQQTPGQGLQFLFEYFSETQRNKGNFPGRFSGRQFSNSRSEMNVSTLELGDSALYLCASSLVTSSDSYEQYFGPGTRLTVT.

V gene TRBV18 combines with J gene TRBJ2-1; TRBD2 agrees at 8 bases. This CDR3 region has 13 residues. The V gene's germline CDR1 is KGHSH and CDR2 LQKENI. The ends lost 8 bases at V and 8 bases at J; junction bases unmatched: 8. The CDR3 DNA is TGTGCCAGCCCCCGGGGAGCGGGAGATGAGCAGTTCTTC. It specifies CASPRGAGDEQFF.

The chain recombines TRBV15 with TRBJ2-7; D call uncertain. Per germline, CDR1 LNHNV and CDR2 YYDKDF (reference sequence). V was pared by 2 bases and J by 7 bases, with 21 bases between. The CDR3 spans 16 residues. CDR3 region: CATSRRPWAGSGEQYF. DNA of the CDR3: TGTGCCACCAGCAGACGACCTTGGGCAGGAAGTGGTGAGCAGTACTTC.

The chain joins TRBV6-6 to TRBJ2-7; tentatively, D is TRBD1 (6 bases). Germline values: CDR1 MNHNY, CDR2 SVGAGI (reference sequence). Between the trimmed V and J ends, which lost 4 bases and 6 bases, there was a span of 22 bases. The CDR3 is 16 residues long. The CDR3 DNA sequence: TGTGCCAGCAGTTCCCTCGATGGGACAAAATGGGGCGAGCAGTACTTC. Residues: CASSSLDGTKWGEQYF.

The chain employs TRBV11-2 and TRBJ1-1; D is uncertain. V lost 8 bases, J lost 4 bases, and 17 bases lay in between. Germline values: CDR1 SGHAT, CDR2 FQNNGV. This CDR3 has 14 amino acids. The CDR3 reads CASGPGLGSTEAFF. The CDR3 nucleotides are TGTGCCAGCGGCCCTGGACTGGGGAGCACTGAAGCTTTCTTT.